Presented here are 16 T cell receptor beta chains from one specimen sequenced in a study of cytomegalovirus exposure and HLA in healthy donors. The PCR was carried out with 60 Vbeta primers and 13 Jbeta primers. Using immunoSEQ multiplex PCR, the repertoire was profiled, and TCRdb retains in-frame clones only, with some absent. The repertoire has 150,000 or so clones, approximately 80% of them found once; the top ten carry roughly 5.3%. Sequenced input: PBMCs. The receptors were gathered from a woman aged 40 to 50 in good health and CMV-seropositive.

V and J are TRBV5-4 and TRBJ2-5; 8 bases align to TRBD2. V lost 0 bases to trimming and J lost 2 bases; unmatched junction nucleotides: 3. Germline V gene lookup returns CDR1 SGHNT and CDR2 YYREEE (reference sequence). This CDR3 is built from 15 residues. CDR3 region: CASSLGVAGQETQYF. CDR3 bases: TGTGCCAGCAGCTTGGGGGTAGCGGGGCAAGAGACCCAGTACTTC.

In its sample, this clone was seen once. The CDR3 region is CASSLDRGWGVYNEQFF. CDR3 DNA sequence: TGTGCCAGCAGCTTGGATCGGGGCTGGGGGGTATACAATGAGCAGTTCTTC. The chain couples TRBV5-4 to TRBJ2-1; tentative D call: TRBD2 (6 bases). Between the trimmed V and J ends, which lost 0 bases and 4 bases, there was a span of 17 bases. The CDR3 is 17 amino acids. Germline assignment: CDR1 SGHNT and CDR2 YYREEE (reference sequence). Supplemented by reference TRBV5-4 and TRBJ2-1, the full variable domain reads ETGVTQSPTHLIKTRGQQVTLRCSSQSGHNTVSWYQQALGQGPQFIFQYYREEENGRGNFPPRFSGLQFPNYSSELNVNALELDDSALYLCASSLDRGWGVYNEQFFGPGTRLTVL.

Only one count was recorded for this clone. V usage is TRBV7-8 and J usage is TRBJ1-2; TRBD1 matches at 7 bases. Germline CDR1 is SGHVS and CDR2 is FQNEAQ. The CDR3 runs 14 residues. J lost 4 bases, V lost 5 bases, and 7 bases had no gene match. CDR3 amino acids: CASSPGTDIYGYTF. Here the CDR3 DNA reads TGTGCCAGCAGCCCCGGGACAGACATCTATGGCTACACCTTC.

The chain combines TRBV6-5 with TRBJ2-1; D gene uncertain. This CDR3 is 15 amino acids long. Trimming removed 5 bases from V and 0 bases from J, with 11 bases in between. Per the germline V gene, CDR1 is MNHEY and CDR2 is SVGAGI. CDR3 nucleotides: TGTGCCAGCAGTCCGGCACGGGTCTCCTACAATGAGCAGTTCTTC. This codes for CASSPARVSYNEQFF.

The DNA of the CDR3 is TGTGCCAGCAGTGAAGCGCTTCGGGGGGGGTGGGGCGAGCAGTACTTC. Encoded protein: CASSEALRGGWGEQYF. This chain joins TRBV2 and TRBJ2-7, with TRBD2 matching over 8 bases. V shed 0 bases, J shed 6 bases, and the junction held 10 bases outside the gene matches. Germline values: CDR1 SNHLY, CDR2 FYNNEI. This CDR3 has 16 amino acids.

The gene calls are TRBV2 and TRBJ2-7; a weak D match, TRBD2 (5 bases). V was trimmed by 1 base and J by 6 bases, leaving 10 bases between them. The CDR3 totals 13 residues. In germline, CDR1 is SNHLY, CDR2 FYNNEI. In nucleotides, the CDR3 is TGTGCCAGCAGTGAAGGTGGGAGCAGCGAGCAGTACTTC. Translated: CASSEGGSSEQYF.

This clone was recorded a few times. The chain's CDR3 is CASRSRERGNEQFF. CDR3 in DNA: TGTGCCAGCAGATCGCGGGAGAGGGGCAATGAGCAGTTCTTC. J is TRBJ2-1 and V is TRBV5-8; 7 bases fit TRBD2. The CDR3 runs 14 residues. Trimming removed 5 bases from V and 6 bases from J; junction bases left unmatched: 8. Germline V gene data show CDR1 as SGHTS and CDR2 as YDEGEE. The whole variable domain, remainder taken from reference TRBV5-8 and TRBJ2-1, is EAGVTQSPTHLIKTRGQQATLRCSPISGHTSVYWYQQALGLGLQFLLWYDEGEERNRGNFPPRFSGRQFPNYSSELNVNALELEDSALYLCASRSRERGNEQFFGPGTRLTVL.

This clone was seen once. The chain employs TRBV5-1 and TRBJ2-3; 15 nucleotides agree with TRBD2. The length of the CDR3 is 16 residues. Germline trimming cut 2 bases from V and 7 bases from J; bases unmatched to any gene: 5. Germline V CDR1 and CDR2: SGHRS, YFSETQ. The CDR3 DNA reads as TGCGCCAGCAGCTTCGGACTAGCGGGAGGGGTGAATACGCAGTATTTT. Protein sequence: CASSFGLAGGVNTQYF. The whole variable domain, remainder taken from reference TRBV5-1 and TRBJ2-3, is KAGVTQTPRYLIKTRGQQVTLSCSPISGHRSVSWYQQTPGQGLQFLFEYFSETQRNKGNFPGRFSGRQFSNSRSEMNVSTLELGDSALYLCASSFGLAGGVNTQYFGPGTRLTVL.

This CDR3 reads CAISDSGTQNTEAFF. DNA for the CDR3: TGTGCCATCAGTGACTCTGGGACACAGAACACTGAAGCTTTCTTT. The V and J genes are TRBV10-3 and TRBJ1-1, with D possibly matching TRBD1 (6 bases). The length of the CDR3 is 15 residues. V was cut by 3 bases and J by 1 base, with 12 bases left in between. Germline V gene data show CDR1 as ENHRY and CDR2 as SYGVKD.

This chain links TRBV28 with TRBJ2-7, with 8 bases that match TRBD1. The CDR3 is 13 residues long. V lost 4 bases to trimming and J lost 12 bases; unmatched junction nucleotides: 11. CDR1 is MDHEN and CDR2 is SYDVKM in the germline V gene. The DNA for the CDR3 is TGTGCCAGCAGTTCCCCCGGGACAGGCAGGGGGTACTTC. Residues: CASSSPGTGRGYF.

This clone was seen just once. The genes are TRBV5-1 and TRBJ2-1, with a tentative D call TRBD1 (6 bases). The CDR3 length is 17 residues. Germline V CDR1 and CDR2: SGHRS, YFSETQ. Trimming left V 7 bases short and J 4 bases short, with 24 bases between. Here the CDR3 reads CASRGGFKDFRYNEQFF. As DNA, the CDR3 is TGCGCCAGCCGAGGGGGATTCAAGGATTTTCGTTACAATGAGCAGTTCTTC.

This chain connects TRBV19 to TRBJ1-5; TRBD1 matches 8 bases. Germline CDR1 LNHDA, CDR2 SQIVND (reference sequence). CDR3 length equals 15 residues. V gave up 5 bases and J gave up 2 bases; unmatched junction bases: 5. In DNA, the CDR3 is TGTGCCAGTAGTCTCGACAGGGGCGGCAATCAGCCCCAGCATTTT. This codes for CASSLDRGGNQPQHF.

This chain uses TRBV28 with TRBJ2-7; a possible D gene is TRBD2 (5 bases). Germline CDR1 MDHEN, CDR2 SYDVKM. The CDR3 loop spans 15 amino acids. Trimming left V 0 bases short and J 2 bases short, with 11 bases between. CDR3 nucleotide sequence: TGTGCCAGCAGTTTATGGGGAACGGGGACCTACGAGCAGTACTTC. Translation: CASSLWGTGTYEQYF.

This clone was picked up a small number of times. The V call is TRBV4-1, the J call TRBJ1-2; D not resolved. The V end lost 0 bases, the J end lost 7 bases, and 9 bases lay between the germline ends. The CDR3 sequence is 13 residues long. Germline V gene lookup returns CDR1 MGHRA and CDR2 YSYEKL. The CDR3, as DNA: TGCGCCAGCAGCCAAGACAGGCCCCGTGGCTACACCTTC. Translation gives CASSQDRPRGYTF.

V is TRBV9 and J is TRBJ2-1; 10 bases match TRBD2. Looked up from germline, CDR1 is SGDLS and CDR2 is YYNGEE. V lost 0 bases to trimming and J lost 6 bases; unmatched junction nucleotides: 6. The CDR3 runs to 16 residues. The chain's CDR3 is CASSVALAGALNEQFF. The CDR3 coding sequence is TGTGCCAGCAGCGTAGCGCTAGCGGGAGCCCTCAATGAGCAGTTCTTC.

This chain links TRBV6-5 with TRBJ2-7, with D perhaps matching TRBD1 (5 bases). From germline, CDR1 is MNHEY and CDR2 SVGAGI. Trimming removed 3 bases from V and 5 bases from J, with 14 bases in between. This CDR3 comprises 14 residues. The CDR3 loop is CASSYEGAGHEQYF. CDR3 coding DNA: TGTGCCAGCAGTTATGAAGGGGCTGGGCACGAGCAGTACTTC.